This TCR beta chain was documented in a study of low-dose radiotherapy and immunotherapy resistance in tumors. About the research overall: Fractions of 0.5 Gy went to Cohort 1 every 2 weeks, totaling 6.5 Gy.

Time point defined: after trial treatment. This sample's treatment: LDRT plus nivolumab, ipilimumab, low-dose cyclophosphamide and aspirin (RACIN trial). It was nivolumab, ipilimumab, aspirin, low-dose cyclophosphamide and low-dose radiotherapy that donors received. The germline CDR1 and CDR2 sequences are GTSNPN and SVGIG (reference sequence). This CDR3 contains 13 residues. V gave up 1 base and J gave up 5 bases; unmatched junction bases: 1. This clonotype was recorded at least ten times. First-strand cDNA relied on TRAV- and TRBV-specific primers spanning alpha and beta chains. Over roughly 20 PCR cycles, TCRs were amplified from a constant-region primer and V-primer adapter. Via MiXCR, TCRdb re-called the reads, giving one row per CDR3 protein. The repertoire holds tens of thousands of distinct CDR3 sequences, with less than 20% as singletons.

The sequenced sample was PBMCs, obtained after low-dose radiotherapy plus immunotherapy. The sequence derives from a male donor with prostate cancer. This chain joins TRBV30 and TRBJ1-5; 8 nucleotides match TRBD1. Here the CDR3 DNA reads TGTGCCTGGAGTGCAGGGGGCCATCAGCCCCAGCATTTT. This encodes CAWSAGGHQPQHF.